The 14 T cell receptor beta chains listed next were all sequenced from one sample in a study of T cells in tumors after PD-1 blockade. Repertoires were generated with immunoSEQ multiplex PCR, while TCRdb's copy carries only in-frame clones and drops some. Of about 12,000 clones in the sample, approximately 64% were seen once. This material consisted of tumor tissue, taken before anti-PD-1 treatment. The receptors come from a human donor with cutaneous squamous cell carcinoma.

V usage is TRBV5-8 and J usage is TRBJ2-5, with D perhaps matching TRBD1 (6 bases). Germline V gene sequence: CDR1 SGHTS, CDR2 YDEGEE. Trimming took off 4 bases at V and 1 base at J, with 14 bases between the two ends. The CDR3 length is 15 residues. The CDR3 DNA is TGTGCCAGCAGCCCCGTGTTGGGGGCCCAAGAGACCCAGTACTTC. Its translation is CASSPVLGAQETQYF.

This chain joins TRBV6-2 or TRBV6-3 and TRBJ2-6; tentative D call: TRBD1 (6 bases). The CDR3 has 17 amino acids. The germline gives CDR1 MNHEY, CDR2 SVGEGT. V shed 2 bases and J shed 4 bases, with 15 bases lying between them. The DNA for the CDR3 is TGTGCCAGCAGTTACAAGGGACACCGGGTAGGGGCCAACGTCCTGACTTTC. Translated, it gives CASSYKGHRVGANVLTF.

By share, this clone counts as medium-sized (0.01 to 0.1%). The chain joins TRBV5-1 to TRBJ2-2, with D perhaps TRBD1 (5 bases). V was cut by 4 bases and J by 0 bases, with 10 bases left in between. Looked up from germline, CDR1 is SGHRS and CDR2 is YFSETQ. There are 15 residues in the CDR3. The CDR3 bases are TGCGCCAGCAGCATCGACAGCGCGAACACCGGGGAGCTGTTTTTT. It encodes CASSIDSANTGELFF.

The chain combines TRBV7-9 with TRBJ1-2; 9 bases match TRBD1. The germline CDR1 and CDR2 sequences are SEHNR and FQNEAQ (reference sequence). CDR3 length: 14 amino acids. Trimming at V came to 3 bases and at J to 5 bases, leaving 4 bases not matched to a gene. The CDR3 loop reads CASSFVDRGYGYTF. DNA for the CDR3: TGTGCCAGCAGCTTCGTCGACAGGGGGTATGGCTACACCTTC.

The chain uses TRBV7-2 and TRBJ1-4, with a possible D match to TRBD1 (5 bases). The length of the CDR3 is 14 residues. CDR1 is SGHTA and CDR2 is FQGNSA in the germline V gene. Trimming removed 1 base from V and 8 bases from J, with 11 bases in between. The CDR3: CASSLGGAFEKLFF. In DNA form, the CDR3 reads TGTGCCAGCAGCTTAGGAGGGGCCTTCGAAAAACTGTTTTTT.

This clone was recorded only once. The rearrangement uses TRBV4-2 and TRBJ2-7, with 8 bases identical to TRBD2. This CDR3 region has 18 residues. Germline CDR1 is LGHNA and CDR2 is YNFKEQ. Trimming took 1 base from V and 0 from J; bases not matched to a gene: 11. CDR3 residues: CASSQGVSFGGASYEQYF. In nucleotides, the CDR3 is TGTGCCAGCAGCCAAGGGGTTAGTTTCGGGGGGGCCTCCTACGAGCAGTACTTC.

The chain links TRBV7-9 to TRBJ1-5; D is possibly TRBD1 (6 bases). The CDR3 extends over 19 amino acids. With 1 base removed from V and 0 bases from J, the gap between germline ends came to 19 bases. Per germline, CDR1 SEHNR and CDR2 FQNEAQ (reference sequence). The CDR3 loop reads CASSLDSWGAGYSNQPQHF. As DNA, the CDR3 is TGTGCCAGCAGCTTAGATTCATGGGGGGCAGGTTATAGCAATCAGCCCCAGCATTTT.

The CDR3: CASSSRVSDEQFF. CDR3 nucleotide sequence: TGTGCCAGCAGCTCGAGGGTATCCGATGAGCAGTTCTTC. The chain is built from TRBV3-1 (or the pseudogene TRBV3-2) and TRBJ2-1; possible D gene TRBD2, 5 bases. CDR1 is LGHDT and CDR2 is YNNKEL in the germline V gene (reference sequence). The CDR3 is 13 residues long. Trimming left V 5 bases short and J 8 bases short, with 13 bases between.

The chain links TRBV5-1 to TRBJ2-5; TRBD2 aligns across 7 bases. This CDR3 comprises 14 residues. J gave up 1 base and V 3 bases, and 3 bases lay outside the gene matches. Germline V lookup: CDR1 SGHRS, CDR2 YFSETQ. The CDR3 DNA follows: TGCGCCAGCAGCTCGGGACTAACCCAAGAGACCCAGTACTTC. Its translation is CASSSGLTQETQYF. Using reference TRBV5-1 and TRBJ2-5 for the parts outside the CDR3, the full variable domain is KAGVTQTPRYLIKTRGQQVTLSCSPISGHRSVSWYQQTPGQGLQFLFEYFSETQRNKGNFPGRFSGRQFSNSRSEMNVSTLELGDSALYLCASSSGLTQETQYFGPGTRLLVL.

The CDR3 loop reads CASSLDGGVSNEQYF. CDR3 nucleotides: TGTGCCAGCAGCTTAGACGGGGGGGTTTCCAACGAGCAGTACTTC. The V gene is TRBV7-3, the J gene TRBJ2-7; TRBD2 matches at 8 bases. Germline CDR1 reads SGHTA; CDR2 reads FQGTGA. Trimming at V came to 2 bases and at J to 5 bases, leaving 8 bases not matched to a gene. The CDR3 runs 15 residues.

This clone was seen a handful of times. The V gene is TRBV5-4, the J gene TRBJ1-3, with TRBD1 matching over 11 bases. CDR1 and CDR2 (germline): SGHNT, YYREEE (reference sequence). The V and J ends lost 3 bases and 2 bases, in that order; junction bases with no gene match: 7. The CDR3 totals 17 residues. The CDR3 protein is CASSSGQGAAPGNTIYF. CDR3 in DNA: TGTGCCAGCAGCTCAGGACAGGGGGCGGCTCCTGGAAACACCATATATTTT.

This chain uses TRBV21-1 with TRBJ2-7; the table's D gene call, TRBD2, was not cross checked with the DNA. TRBV21-1 is a pseudogene. This CDR3 has 12 amino acids. The CDR3 loop reads CASRGGSYEQYF. DNA of the CDR3: TGTGCCAGCAGGGGGGGCTCCTACGAGCAGTACTTC.

This clone was observed a handful of times. The V call is TRBV7-9, the J call TRBJ1-2; D is undetermined. The CDR3 contains 13 residues. V was clipped by 1 base and J by 4 bases, with 7 bases between them. CDR1 SEHNR and CDR2 FQNEAQ come from the germline V gene (reference sequence). The CDR3 bases are TGTGCCAGCAGCTTAGTCAATGGCTATGGCTACACCTTC. Protein product: CASSLVNGYGYTF.

This clone has only a few counts. The V call is TRBV18, the J call TRBJ2-1; D is unresolved. This CDR3 is built from 14 residues. The germline V gene has CDR1 KGHSH and CDR2 LQKENI. V shed 0 bases and J shed 6 bases, with 9 bases lying between them. CDR3 nucleotide sequence: TGTGCCAGCTCACCACCTATCCCGGCCAATGAGCAGTTCTTC. As protein: CASSPPIPANEQFF.